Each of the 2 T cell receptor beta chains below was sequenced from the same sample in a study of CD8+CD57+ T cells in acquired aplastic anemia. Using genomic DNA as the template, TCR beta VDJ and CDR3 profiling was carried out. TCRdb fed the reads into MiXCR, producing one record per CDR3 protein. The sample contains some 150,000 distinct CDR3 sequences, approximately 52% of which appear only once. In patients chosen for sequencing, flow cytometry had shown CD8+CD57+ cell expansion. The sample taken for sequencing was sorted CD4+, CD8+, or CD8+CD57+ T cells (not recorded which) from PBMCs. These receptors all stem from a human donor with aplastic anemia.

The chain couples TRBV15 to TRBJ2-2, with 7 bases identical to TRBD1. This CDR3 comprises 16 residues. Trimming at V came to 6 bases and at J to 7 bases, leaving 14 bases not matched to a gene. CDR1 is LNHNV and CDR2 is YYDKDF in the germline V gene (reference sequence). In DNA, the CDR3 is TGTGCCACCAGGGGAGACAGGGCAGGTGTCTTCGGGGAGCTGTTTTTT. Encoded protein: CATRGDRAGVFGELFF. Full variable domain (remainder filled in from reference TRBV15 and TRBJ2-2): DAMVIQNPRYQVTQFGKPVTLSCSQTLNHNVMYWYQQKSSQAPKLLFHYYDKDFNNEADTPDNFQSRRPNTSFCFLDIRSPGLGDTAMYLCATRGDRAGVFGELFFGEGSRLTVL.

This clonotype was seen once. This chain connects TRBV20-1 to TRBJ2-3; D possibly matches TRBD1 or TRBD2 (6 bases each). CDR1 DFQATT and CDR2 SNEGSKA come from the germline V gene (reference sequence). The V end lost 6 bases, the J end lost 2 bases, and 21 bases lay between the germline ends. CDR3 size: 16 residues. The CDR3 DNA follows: TGCAGTGCCCGGAACAGGGATGGCGGGGACACAGATACGCAGTATTTT. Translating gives CSARNRDGGDTDTQYF.